These 8 T cell receptor beta chains came from one sample sequenced in a study of T-cell reconstitution after alpha-beta-depleted transplantation in children. Unique molecular identifiers were built into the TCRbeta library. MiXCR was run by TCRdb on the PCR reads, yielding one entry per CDR3 protein. The repertoire holds approximately 490,000 distinct CDR3 sequences, roughly an eighth seen once, with under 7% in the top ten. Source: PBMCs from the stem cell graft donor, taken from the stem cell graft. These receptors all stem from a human donor who donated a stem cell graft to a child with combined immunodeficiency.

This clonotype was recorded many times. The V and J genes are TRBV4-3 and TRBJ2-7; D not certain. CDR3 length equals 13 residues. V was shortened by 4 bases and J by 4 bases, with 11 bases between the two germline ends. The V gene's germline CDR1 is LGHNA and CDR2 YSLEER. The CDR3 nucleotides are TGCGCCAGCAGCCCTTTTCATGGTTACGAGCAGTACTTC. This gives the protein CASSPFHGYEQYF.

Here the CDR3 reads CASSAGQGAYNEQFF. The DNA for the CDR3 is TGTGCCAGCAGCGCGGGACAGGGGGCGTACAATGAGCAGTTCTTC. The chain links TRBV7-9 to TRBJ2-1; 12 bases agree with TRBD1. CDR1 and CDR2 (germline): SEHNR, FQNEAQ (reference sequence). With V trimmed by 5 bases and J by 4 bases, 3 bases remained unmatched. The CDR3 covers 15 residues.

This clonotype was seen many times. V usage is TRBV24-1 and J usage is TRBJ1-2; D is undetermined. With 7 bases removed from V and 4 bases from J, the gap between germline ends came to 15 bases. CDR1 is KGHDR, CDR2 SFDVKD, per germline. CDR3 length equals 14 residues. CDR3 protein: CATSSVSDFYGYTF. The CDR3 DNA reads TGTGCCACCAGCTCGGTGTCGGACTTCTATGGCTACACCTTC.

This chain's CDR3 is CASSSVTSVDTDTQYF. The CDR3 bases are TGCGCCAGCAGCTCGGTTACGTCAGTAGACACAGATACGCAGTATTTT. The V gene is TRBV5-1, the J gene TRBJ2-3, with D unresolved. The CDR3 sequence is 16 residues long. The germline V and J ends were trimmed by 3 bases and 2 bases, with 16 bases remaining between them. Germline V lookup: CDR1 SGHRS, CDR2 YFSETQ.

The gene calls are TRBV6-5 and TRBJ2-7; the D gene could be TRBD1 or TRBD2 (6 bases each). CDR1 and CDR2 (germline): MNHEY, SVGAGI. This CDR3 contains 16 residues. V was trimmed by 2 bases and J by 2 bases, leaving 16 bases between them. CDR3 region: CASSYPGGGPPYEQYF. CDR3 DNA sequence: TGTGCCAGCAGTTACCCCGGTGGGGGGCCCCCCTACGAGCAGTACTTC.

A few counts support this clonotype. This chain uses TRBV20-1 with TRBJ2-7, with TRBD2 matching 10 bases. The CDR3 sequence is 14 residues long. With V trimmed by 2 bases and J by 6 bases, 7 bases remained unmatched. The germline gives CDR1 DFQATT, CDR2 SNEGSKA (reference sequence). This CDR3 reads CSARKREGLGEQYF. The CDR3 DNA follows: TGCAGTGCTAGAAAGCGGGAGGGTTTGGGCGAGCAGTACTTC.

This clonotype was found many times. The V call is TRBV27, the J call TRBJ2-1; the D gene is possibly TRBD1 (6 bases). CDR3 length equals 17 residues. Germline V gene lookup returns CDR1 MNHEY and CDR2 SMNVEV (reference sequence). V was pared by 4 bases and J by 0 bases, with 16 bases between. This chain's CDR3 is CASSSPTTGSSYNEQFF. CDR3 bases: TGTGCCAGCAGTTCCCCCACAACAGGGAGCTCCTACAATGAGCAGTTCTTC.

This clonotype was counted at least ten times. This sequence joins TRBV29-1 and TRBJ2-3; 11 bases match TRBD1. Germline V gene sequence: CDR1 SQVTM, CDR2 ANQGSEA. The V gene end was trimmed by 5 bases and the J gene end by 4 bases; junction bases not matched to a gene: 14. CDR3 length equals 17 residues. CDR3 bases: TGCAGCGTTCGGGCTCGCGGACAGGGGGCGCACCCAGATACGCAGTATTTT. As protein: CSVRARGQGAHPDTQYF.